The clone carrying this T cell receptor (beta chain) was detected only once. The data belong to a study of blood T cell repertoires in COVID-19. Turning to the study itself: Samples representing acute and convalescent COVID-19 were sourced from the United States, Italy and Spain. The analysed material was cDNA or gDNA that came from T cells, B-cell-depleted T cells, or PBMCs.

Germline V gene lookup returns CDR1 KGHDR and CDR2 SFDVKD. With 2 bases clipped from V and 2 bases from J, the junction kept 3 bases outside the gene matches. There are 15 residues in the CDR3. Sequencing used immunoSEQ multiplex PCR; TCRdb keeps in-frame clones, though not all of them. Here the sample spans approximately 72,000 clones, 86% being singletons. Source material: peripheral blood. The clonotype was recovered from a woman aged 55-69 years with acute or convalescent COVID-19. The V and J genes are TRBV24-1 and TRBJ2-3; 7 bases fit TRBD1. In DNA form, the CDR3 reads TGTGCCACCAGTGATTCCACAGGGGTCACAGATACGCAGTATTTT. It yields the protein CATSDSTGVTDTQYF.